These T cell receptor beta chains were read from a single sample in a study of blood T cells in healthy people across ages. MiXCR, applied by TCRdb to the 5' RACE reads, yields one record per CDR3 protein. Among over a million distinct CDR3 sequences listed, less than 50% were seen once. The sequenced sample was blood. The receptors were sampled from an older woman in good health. Both conserved end residues are part of each CDR3. The order of the fields is clone size, J gene, D gene, V gene, CDR3 DNA, CDR3 protein. The D gene is left open where the match is weak. For some rows the clone size is stated as once, few or many, or as a class when expanded; others skip it.

>NA|TRBJ2-7|NA|TRBV5-1
TGCGCCAGCAGCTTGGAGGCGGATTCCTACGAGCAGTACTTC
CASSLEADSYEQYF
>few|TRBJ2-7|TRBD1|TRBV5-6
TGTGCCAGCAGCTTGTGGGACAGGGGCACCTACGAGCAGTACTTC
CASSLWDRGTYEQYF
>NA|TRBJ2-1|NA|TRBV14
TGTGCCAGCAGCCACCCCGGGACATCTCATGAGCAGTTCTTC
CASSHPGTSHEQFF
>NA|TRBJ2-3|NA|TRBV18
TGTGCCAGCTCACCTGATAGGGACCCACTCACAGATACGCAGTATTTT
CASSPDRDPLTDTQYF
>NA|TRBJ2-3|NA|TRBV28
TGTGCCAGCAGTTCCTGGACCTCAGGGGATACGCAGTATTTT
CASSSWTSGDTQYF
>NA|TRBJ2-1|NA|TRBV20-1
TGCAGTGCCCCACCGGGACTGCGGTTAGGGGATGAGCAGTTCTTC
CSAPPGLRLGDEQFF
>NA|TRBJ1-1|TRBD1|TRBV29-1
TGCAGCGTTGATCCCGGGACAGGGTGGAACACTGAAGCTTTCTTT
CSVDPGTGWNTEAFF
>NA|TRBJ2-7|NA|TRBV5-1
TGCGCCAGCAGCATGCTCGTGTCCAGTAGCTCCTACGAGCAGTACTTC
CASSMLVSSSSYEQYF
>few|TRBJ2-7|TRBD2|TRBV4-1
TGCGCCAGCAGCCCCGCTAGGACTAGCGGGAGGGCCGAGTACGAGCAGTACTTC
CASSPARTSGRAEYEQYF
>NA|TRBJ1-1|TRBD1|TRBV4-2
TGTGCCAGCAGCCAAGATCAGGGACAGATCTTGACTGAAGCTTTCTTT
CASSQDQGQILTEAFF
>NA|TRBJ2-7|NA|TRBV5-1
TGCGCCAGCAGCTTGGAACAGAACTACGAGCAGTACTTC
CASSLEQNYEQYF
>NA|TRBJ1-1|TRBD1|TRBV7-2
TGTGCCAGCAGCTTCGTCGACAGGGACGCTTTCTTT
CASSFVDRDAFF
>NA|TRBJ2-3|TRBD1|TRBV29-1
TGCAGCGTTGACTCCGGACAGGGGGGCACAGATACGCAGTATTTT
CSVDSGQGGTDTQYF
>few|TRBJ2-1|NA|TRBV29-1
TGCAGCGCCGAGGGGAGAGGTCCGCTAAATGAGCAGTTCTTC
CSAEGRGPLNEQFF
>NA|TRBJ2-3|NA|TRBV19
TGTGCCAGTAGGGAAACATACAGCACAGATACGCAGTATTTT
CASRETYSTDTQYF
>few|TRBJ2-7|TRBD1|TRBV5-4
TGTGCCAGCAGCCCTGGTGGGACAGCCTCCTACGAGCAGTACTTC
CASSPGGTASYEQYF
>NA|TRBJ2-7|NA|TRBV6-1
TGTGCCAGCACTAATATAATCGGGGCCGAGCAGTACTTC
CASTNIIGAEQYF
>NA|TRBJ2-1|TRBD2|TRBV24-1
TGTGCCACCAGTGACCCTACTAGCGCCGAGGACGATGAGCAGTTCTTC
CATSDPTSAEDDEQFF
>many|TRBJ2-7|TRBD1|TRBV2
TGTGCCAGCAGGAACTTACAGGGGTACGAGCAGTACTTC
CASRNLQGYEQYF
>NA|TRBJ1-2|TRBD1|TRBV20-1
TGCAGTGCCATGGACAGGGCGAACTATGGCTACACCTTC
CSAMDRANYGYTF
>NA|TRBJ2-2|TRBD1|TRBV6-5
TGTGCCAGCAGTTACTCGACACAGGGGAGCACCGGGGAGCTGTTTTTT
CASSYSTQGSTGELFF
>NA|TRBJ2-5|TRBD2|TRBV5-1
TGCGCCAGCAGATCGCAAGAAGGGCGGGGGGAGACCCAGTACTTC
CASRSQEGRGETQYF
>NA|TRBJ2-3|NA|TRBV20-1
TGCAGTGCTATCGCGTTACAGGAGGGCCGTCGAGATACGCAGTATTTT
CSAIALQEGRRDTQYF
>NA|TRBJ1-4|NA|TRBV5-1
TGCGCCAGCAGCGCCCACATGACTGGTGAAAAACTGTTTTTT
CASSAHMTGEKLFF
>few|TRBJ2-5|TRBD2|TRBV6-6
TGTGCCAGCCAAGCGGGAGGGCGAGCATACCAAGAGACCCAGTACTTC
CASQAGGRAYQETQYF
>NA|TRBJ2-5|TRBD2|TRBV2
TGTGCCAGCATGAATAGCGGGAGGCCCCACCCGTTCAATGAGCAGTACTTC
CASMNSGRPHPFNEQYF
>NA|TRBJ2-5|NA|TRBV15
TGTGCCACCAGCAGAGGACGGGGCCAGGAGACCCAGTACTTC
CATSRGRGQETQYF
>NA|TRBJ2-1|NA|TRBV7-6
TGTGCCAGCACTTCGGGCGGGATAGGGACCGACAATGAGCAGTTCTTC
CASTSGGIGTDNEQFF
>few|TRBJ2-1|NA|TRBV6-6
TGTGCCAGCAGTCCAACTGGCGGGATTCTCTACAATGAGCAGTTCTTC
CASSPTGGILYNEQFF
>NA|TRBJ2-1|TRBD2|TRBV7-8
TGTGCCAGCAGCTCCGCTAGAGCGGGAGGGCTATCACATCTCAGTGAGCAGTTCTTC
CASSSARAGGLSHLSEQFF
>NA|TRBJ2-5|TRBD2|TRBV6-2/TRBV6-3
TGTGCCAGCAGTTACGGGCTAGCGGTCCAAGAGACCCAGTACTTC
CASSYGLAVQETQYF
>NA|TRBJ2-7|TRBD1|TRBV9
TGTGCCAGCAGCGTAGGGATAGGACAGGGGGACTACGAGCAGTACTTC
CASSVGIGQGDYEQYF
>few|TRBJ2-7|NA|TRBV10-3
TGTGCCATCAGTGAGGGGACATCCTCCGAGCAGTACTTC
CAISEGTSSEQYF
>NA|TRBJ2-5|NA|TRBV10-3
TGTGCCATCAGAACCACAGGGTTGGAGACCCAGTACTTC
CAIRTTGLETQYF
>few|TRBJ2-3|NA|TRBV25-1
TGTGCCAGCATGTTTGCAGGCACAGATACGCAGTATTTT
CASMFAGTDTQYF
>few|TRBJ2-1|TRBD1|TRBV24-1
TGTGCCACCAGTGAGCCAGGACAGGCGACGGGTGAGCAGTTCTTC
CATSEPGQATGEQFF
>once|TRBJ1-5|NA|TRBV28
TGTGCCAGCAGTTTAGCAGGGCTTAGGAAAGGCAATCAGCCCCAGCATTTT
CASSLAGLRKGNQPQHF
>NA|TRBJ2-1|TRBD2|TRBV28
TGTGCCAGCAGTTTAAGTAGCGGGAGGGCCTTGGATGAGCAGTTCTTC
CASSLSSGRALDEQFF
>few|TRBJ2-1|TRBD1|TRBV5-1
TGCGCCAGCAGCTTGGCAAGGGGACAGGGGACCAATGAGCAGTTCTTC
CASSLARGQGTNEQFF
>NA|TRBJ1-2|NA|TRBV7-2
TGTGCCAGCAGCCACCGGGCCTCCTATGGCTACACCTTC
CASSHRASYGYTF
>NA|TRBJ2-7|NA|TRBV20-1
TGCAGTGCTCTAAGCCCCAGCGGGTCCCTAACCTACGAGCAGTACTTC
CSALSPSGSLTYEQYF
>many|TRBJ1-2|NA|TRBV25-1
TGTGCCAGCAGTGACGTTGGGTATAACTATGGCTACACCTTC
CASSDVGYNYGYTF
>NA|TRBJ2-7|NA|TRBV20-1
TGCAGTGCTAGAGATCTCGTCGCTGGGACATCCTACGAGCAGTACTTC
CSARDLVAGTSYEQYF
>few|TRBJ2-7|TRBD2|TRBV6-6
TGTGCCAGCACATATAGCGGGACTTCCTACGAGCAGTACTTC
CASTYSGTSYEQYF
>NA|TRBJ2-7|NA|TRBV12-3/TRBV12-4
TGTGCCAGCACCTTCGACTGGGAAGACAGTTACGAGCAGTACTTC
CASTFDWEDSYEQYF
>NA|TRBJ2-1|TRBD2|TRBV4-1
TGCGCCAGCAGCCACGTAAGCGGGAGGGTCGGGAATGAGCAGTTCTTC
CASSHVSGRVGNEQFF
>NA|TRBJ1-5|NA|TRBV5-1
TGCGCCAGCAGCCTGGCCGGGGAGCGAAACCAGCCCCAGCATTTT
CASSLAGERNQPQHF
>NA|TRBJ2-3|NA|TRBV24-1
TGTGCCACCAGTGATCCCCGGACGTCGGAGACAGATACGCAGTATTTT
CATSDPRTSETDTQYF
>NA|TRBJ2-7|NA|TRBV6-5
TGTGCCAGCAGCCGCCGTAGGGGCTACGAGCAGTACTTC
CASSRRRGYEQYF
>NA|TRBJ1-5|NA|TRBV29-1
TGCAGCGTTGTAGGGGCAGGCCAGCCCCAGCATTTT
CSVVGAGQPQHF
>NA|TRBJ1-4|NA|TRBV29-1
TGCAGCGTCGCTGTGGCAGCAACTAATGAAAAACTGTTTTTT
CSVAVAATNEKLFF
>few|TRBJ2-7|TRBD2|TRBV10-3
TGTGCCATCAGTGACGGGACTAGCGGCTACGAGCAGTACTTC
CAISDGTSGYEQYF
>NA|TRBJ2-7|NA|TRBV11-2
TGTGCCAGCAGCTTCCCGGGGCCGACCTACGAGCAGTACTTC
CASSFPGPTYEQYF
>NA|TRBJ2-5|TRBD2|TRBV18
TGTGCCAGCTCACGCGAAGCGGGAGGGATCCAAGAGACCCAGTACTTC
CASSREAGGIQETQYF
>NA|TRBJ1-4|NA|TRBV12-3/TRBV12-4
TGTGCCAGCAGTTTTCTTCGGCCTAATGAAAAACTGTTTTTT
CASSFLRPNEKLFF
>NA|TRBJ1-2|NA|TRBV4-1
TGCGCCAGCAGCGGCCGGAAAACTAACTATGGCTACACCTTC
CASSGRKTNYGYTF
>NA|TRBJ2-7|NA|TRBV28
TGTGCCAGCGGATCGGGCAGGCGACAGTACTTC
CASGSGRRQYF
>NA|TRBJ2-1|NA|TRBV7-6
TGTGCCAGCAGCCGAGGACGAAGCGGAGAGTACAATGAGCAGTTCTTC
CASSRGRSGEYNEQFF
>NA|TRBJ2-7|TRBD2|TRBV12-3/TRBV12-4
TGTGCCAGCAGTTCCGGGACTAGCGGCGAGCAGTACTTC
CASSSGTSGEQYF